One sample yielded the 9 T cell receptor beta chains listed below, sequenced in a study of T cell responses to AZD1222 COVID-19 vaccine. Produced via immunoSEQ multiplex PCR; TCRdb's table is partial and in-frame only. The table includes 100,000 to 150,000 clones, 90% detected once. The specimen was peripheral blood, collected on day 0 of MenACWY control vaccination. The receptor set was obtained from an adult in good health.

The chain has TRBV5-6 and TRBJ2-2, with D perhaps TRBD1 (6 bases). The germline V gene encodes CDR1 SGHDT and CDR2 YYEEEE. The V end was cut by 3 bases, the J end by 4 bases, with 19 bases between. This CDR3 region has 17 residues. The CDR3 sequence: CASSWGLTGTTTGELFF. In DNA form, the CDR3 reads TGTGCCAGCAGCTGGGGGCTAACCGGGACAACCACCGGGGAGCTGTTTTTT.

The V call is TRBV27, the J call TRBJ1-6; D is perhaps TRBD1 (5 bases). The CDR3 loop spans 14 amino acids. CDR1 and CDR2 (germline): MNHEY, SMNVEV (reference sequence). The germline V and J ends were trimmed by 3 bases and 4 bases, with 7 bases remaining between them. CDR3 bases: TGTGCCAGCAGTTTCCCAGGGTATAATTCACCCCTCCACTTT. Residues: CASSFPGYNSPLHF.

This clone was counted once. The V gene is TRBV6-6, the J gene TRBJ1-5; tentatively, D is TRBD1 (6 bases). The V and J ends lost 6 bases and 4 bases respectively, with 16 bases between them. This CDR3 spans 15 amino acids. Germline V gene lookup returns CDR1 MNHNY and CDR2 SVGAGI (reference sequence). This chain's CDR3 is CASSPLGGANQPQHF. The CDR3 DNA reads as TGTGCCAGCAGCCCCTTGGGGGGCGCGAATCAGCCCCAGCATTTT.

CDR3 in DNA: TGTGCCAGCAGCCAATCCGGGACAGGGCCTGAGGAGACCCAGTACTTC. Protein: CASSQSGTGPEETQYF. The rearrangement links TRBV7-9 to TRBJ2-5; 9 nucleotides agree with TRBD1. V dropped 5 bases and J dropped 5; count of bases not matched to a gene: 12. The CDR3 totals 16 residues. Germline assignment: CDR1 SEHNR and CDR2 FQNEAQ (reference sequence). Filled out from reference TRBV7-9 and TRBJ2-5, the complete variable domain reads DTGVSQNPRHKITKRGQNVTFRCDPISEHNRLYWYRQTLGQGPEFLTYFQNEAQLEKSRLLSDRFSAERPKGSFSTLEIQRTEQGDSAMYLCASSQSGTGPEETQYFGPGTRLLVL.

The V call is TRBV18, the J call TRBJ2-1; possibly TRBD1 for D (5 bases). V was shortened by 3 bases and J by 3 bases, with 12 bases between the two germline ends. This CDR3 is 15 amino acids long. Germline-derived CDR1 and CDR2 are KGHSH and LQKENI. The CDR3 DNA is TGTGCCAGCTCACCGTCCCAGGGCGACTACAATGAGCAGTTCTTC. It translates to CASSPSQGDYNEQFF.

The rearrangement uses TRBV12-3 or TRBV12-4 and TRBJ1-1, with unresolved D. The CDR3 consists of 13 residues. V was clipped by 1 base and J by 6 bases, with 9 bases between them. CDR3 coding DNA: TGTGCCAGCAGTTTAGAGGGATACGCTGAAGCTTTCTTT. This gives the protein CASSLEGYAEAFF.

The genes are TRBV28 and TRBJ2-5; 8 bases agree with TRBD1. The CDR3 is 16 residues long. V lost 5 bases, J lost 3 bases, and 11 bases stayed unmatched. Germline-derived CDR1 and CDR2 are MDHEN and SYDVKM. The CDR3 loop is CASSPIGQGPKETQYF. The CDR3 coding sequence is TGTGCCAGCAGTCCTATAGGACAGGGCCCGAAAGAGACCCAGTACTTC.

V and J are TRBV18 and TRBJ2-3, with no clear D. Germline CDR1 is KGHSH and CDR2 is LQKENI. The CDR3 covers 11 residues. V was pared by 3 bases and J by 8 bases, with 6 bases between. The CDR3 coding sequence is TGTGCCAGCTCACCGCCAGGTACGCAGTATTTT. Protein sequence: CASSPPGTQYF.

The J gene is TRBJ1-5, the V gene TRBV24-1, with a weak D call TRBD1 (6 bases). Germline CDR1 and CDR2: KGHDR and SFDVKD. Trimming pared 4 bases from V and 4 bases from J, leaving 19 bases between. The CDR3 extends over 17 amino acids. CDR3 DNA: TGTGCCACCAGTGACCCTAAAGGGGGAGCCACTAATCAGCCCCAGCATTTT. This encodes CATSDPKGGATNQPQHF.